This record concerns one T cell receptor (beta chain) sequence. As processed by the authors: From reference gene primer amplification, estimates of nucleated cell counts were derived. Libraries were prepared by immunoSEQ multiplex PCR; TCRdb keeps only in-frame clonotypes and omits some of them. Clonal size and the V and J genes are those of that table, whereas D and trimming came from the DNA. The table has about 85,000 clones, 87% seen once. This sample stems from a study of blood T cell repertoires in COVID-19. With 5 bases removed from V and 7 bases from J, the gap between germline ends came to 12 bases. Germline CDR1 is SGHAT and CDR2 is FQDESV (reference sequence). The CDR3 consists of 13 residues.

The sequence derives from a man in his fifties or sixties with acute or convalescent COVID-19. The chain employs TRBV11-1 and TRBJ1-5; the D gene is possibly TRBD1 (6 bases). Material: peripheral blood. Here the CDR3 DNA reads TGTGCCAGCAGCGCAGGGGTAGGGCAGCCCCAGCATTTT. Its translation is CASSAGVGQPQHF.